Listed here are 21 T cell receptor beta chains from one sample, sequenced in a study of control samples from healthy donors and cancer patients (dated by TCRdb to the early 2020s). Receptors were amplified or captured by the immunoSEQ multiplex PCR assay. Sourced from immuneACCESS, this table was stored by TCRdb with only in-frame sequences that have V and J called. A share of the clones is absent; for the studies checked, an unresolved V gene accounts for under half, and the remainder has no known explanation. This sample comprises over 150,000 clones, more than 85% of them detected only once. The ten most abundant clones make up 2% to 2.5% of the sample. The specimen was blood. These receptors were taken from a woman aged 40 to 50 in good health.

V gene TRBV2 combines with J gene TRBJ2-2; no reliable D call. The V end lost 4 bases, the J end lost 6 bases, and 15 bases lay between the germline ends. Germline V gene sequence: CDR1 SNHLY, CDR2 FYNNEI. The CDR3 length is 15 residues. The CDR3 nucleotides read TGTGCCAGCAGTGGAGTGGGCAGTCTTTCCGGGGAGCTGTTTTTT. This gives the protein CASSGVGSLSGELFF.

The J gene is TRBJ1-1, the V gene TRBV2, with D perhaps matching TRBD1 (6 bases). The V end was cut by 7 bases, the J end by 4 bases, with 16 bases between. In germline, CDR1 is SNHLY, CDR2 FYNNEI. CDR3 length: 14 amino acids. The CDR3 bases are TGTGCCAGCACCGGACAGCTCGAGGGCACTGAAGCTTTCTTT. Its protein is CASTGQLEGTEAFF.

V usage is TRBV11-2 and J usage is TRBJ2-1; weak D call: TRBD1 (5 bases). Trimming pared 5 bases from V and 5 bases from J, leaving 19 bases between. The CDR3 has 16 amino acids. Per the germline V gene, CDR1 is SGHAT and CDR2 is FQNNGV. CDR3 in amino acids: CASSPLMRRTNNEQFF. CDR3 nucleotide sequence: TGTGCCAGCAGCCCCCTAATGAGACGGACAAACAATGAGCAGTTCTTC.

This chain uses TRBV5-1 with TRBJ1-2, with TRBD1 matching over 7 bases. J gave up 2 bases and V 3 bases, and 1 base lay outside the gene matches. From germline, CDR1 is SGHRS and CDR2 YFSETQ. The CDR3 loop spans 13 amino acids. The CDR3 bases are TGCGCCAGCAGCTCGACAGGGAACTATGGCTACACCTTC. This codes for CASSSTGNYGYTF.

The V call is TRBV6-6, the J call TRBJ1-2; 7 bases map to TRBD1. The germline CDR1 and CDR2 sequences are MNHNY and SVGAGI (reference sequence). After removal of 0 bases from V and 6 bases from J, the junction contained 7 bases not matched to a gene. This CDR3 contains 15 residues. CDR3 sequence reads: CASSYSRGGANGYTF. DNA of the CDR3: TGTGCCAGCAGTTACTCGCGAGGGGGCGCGAATGGCTACACCTTC.

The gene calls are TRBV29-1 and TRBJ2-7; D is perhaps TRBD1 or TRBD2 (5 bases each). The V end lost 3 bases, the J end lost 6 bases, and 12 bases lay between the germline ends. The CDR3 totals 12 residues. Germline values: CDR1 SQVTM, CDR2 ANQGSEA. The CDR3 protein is CSVEEVGAEQYF. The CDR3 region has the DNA TGCAGCGTTGAGGAGGTAGGGGCCGAGCAGTACTTC.

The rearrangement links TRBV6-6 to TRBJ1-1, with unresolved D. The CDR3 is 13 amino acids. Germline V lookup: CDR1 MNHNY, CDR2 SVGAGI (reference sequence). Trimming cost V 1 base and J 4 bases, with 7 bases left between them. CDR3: CASSYYPGTEAFF. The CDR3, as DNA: TGTGCCAGCAGTTACTACCCAGGCACTGAAGCTTTCTTT.

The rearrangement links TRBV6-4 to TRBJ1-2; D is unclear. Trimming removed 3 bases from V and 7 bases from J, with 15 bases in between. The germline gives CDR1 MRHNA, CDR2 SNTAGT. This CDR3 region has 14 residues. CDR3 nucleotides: TGTGCCAGCAGTGAGTTGGCGGGCGGTAGTGGCTACACCTTC. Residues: CASSELAGGSGYTF.

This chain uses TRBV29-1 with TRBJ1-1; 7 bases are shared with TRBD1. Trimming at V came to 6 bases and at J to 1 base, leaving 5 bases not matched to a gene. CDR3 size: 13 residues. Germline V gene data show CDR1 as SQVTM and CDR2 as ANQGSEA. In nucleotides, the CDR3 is TGCAGCGTAACAGGGGTAGGGAACACTGAAGCTTTCTTT. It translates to CSVTGVGNTEAFF.

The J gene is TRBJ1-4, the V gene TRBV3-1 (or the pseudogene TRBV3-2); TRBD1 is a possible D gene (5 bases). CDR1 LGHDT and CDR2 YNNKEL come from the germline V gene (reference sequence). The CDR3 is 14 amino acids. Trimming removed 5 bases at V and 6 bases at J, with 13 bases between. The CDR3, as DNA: TGTGCCAGCAGCAAGCAGGGACGGGATGAAAAACTGTTTTTT. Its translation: CASSKQGRDEKLFF.

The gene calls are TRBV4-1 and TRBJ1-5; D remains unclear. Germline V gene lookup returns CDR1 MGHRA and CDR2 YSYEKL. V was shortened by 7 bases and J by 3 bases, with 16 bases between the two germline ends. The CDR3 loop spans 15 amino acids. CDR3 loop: CASKGGARDNQPQHF. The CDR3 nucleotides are TGCGCCAGCAAAGGAGGAGCGCGGGACAATCAGCCCCAGCATTTT.

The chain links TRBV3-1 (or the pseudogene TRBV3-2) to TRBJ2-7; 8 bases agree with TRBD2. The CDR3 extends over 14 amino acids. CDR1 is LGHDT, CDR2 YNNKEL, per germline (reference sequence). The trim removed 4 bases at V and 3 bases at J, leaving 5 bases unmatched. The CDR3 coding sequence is TGTGCCAGCAGCCTAGCGGGGCTCAACTACGAGCAGTACTTC. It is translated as CASSLAGLNYEQYF.

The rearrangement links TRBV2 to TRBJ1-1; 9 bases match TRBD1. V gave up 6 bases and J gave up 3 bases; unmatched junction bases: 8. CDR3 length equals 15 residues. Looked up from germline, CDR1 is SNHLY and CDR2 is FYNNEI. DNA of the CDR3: TGTGCCAGCAGGGCACTTGACAGGGGGGACACTGAAGCTTTCTTT. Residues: CASRALDRGDTEAFF. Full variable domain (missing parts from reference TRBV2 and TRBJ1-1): EPEVTQTPSHQVTQMGQEVILRCVPISNHLYFYWYRQILGQKVEFLVSFYNNEISEKSEIFDDQFSVERPDGSNFTLKIRSTKLEDSAMYFCASRALDRGDTEAFFGQGTRLTVV.

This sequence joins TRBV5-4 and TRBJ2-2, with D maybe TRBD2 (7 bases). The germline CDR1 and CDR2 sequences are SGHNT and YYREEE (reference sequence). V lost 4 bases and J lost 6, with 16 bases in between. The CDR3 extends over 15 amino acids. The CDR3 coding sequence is TGTGCCAGCAGCAGGGAAGGGGGGGCGCCCGGGGAGCTGTTTTTT. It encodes CASSREGGAPGELFF.

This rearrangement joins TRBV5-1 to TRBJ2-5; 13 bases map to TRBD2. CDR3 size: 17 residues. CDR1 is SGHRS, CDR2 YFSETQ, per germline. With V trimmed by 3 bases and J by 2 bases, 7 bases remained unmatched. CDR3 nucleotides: TGCGCCAGCAGCTCTGGGACTAGCGGGGTAGATCAAGAGACCCAGTACTTC. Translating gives CASSSGTSGVDQETQYF. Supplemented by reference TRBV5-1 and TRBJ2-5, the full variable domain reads KAGVTQTPRYLIKTRGQQVTLSCSPISGHRSVSWYQQTPGQGLQFLFEYFSETQRNKGNFPGRFSGRQFSNSRSEMNVSTLELGDSALYLCASSSGTSGVDQETQYFGPGTRLLVL.

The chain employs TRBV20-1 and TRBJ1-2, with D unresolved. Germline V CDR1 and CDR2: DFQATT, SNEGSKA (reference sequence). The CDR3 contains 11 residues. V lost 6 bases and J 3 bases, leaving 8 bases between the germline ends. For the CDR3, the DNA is TGCAGTGCCACCAAGGACTATGGCTACACCTTC. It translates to CSATKDYGYTF.

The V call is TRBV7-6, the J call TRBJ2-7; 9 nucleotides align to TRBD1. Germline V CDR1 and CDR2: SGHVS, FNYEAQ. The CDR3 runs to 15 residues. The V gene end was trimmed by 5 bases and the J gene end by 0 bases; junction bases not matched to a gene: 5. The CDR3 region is CASSTGTGPSYEQYF. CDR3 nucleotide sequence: TGTGCCAGCAGCACCGGGACAGGGCCCTCCTACGAGCAGTACTTC.

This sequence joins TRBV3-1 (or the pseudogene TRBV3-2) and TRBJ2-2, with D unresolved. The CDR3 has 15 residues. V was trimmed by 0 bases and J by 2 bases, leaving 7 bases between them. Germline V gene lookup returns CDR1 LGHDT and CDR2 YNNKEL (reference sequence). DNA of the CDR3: TGTGCCAGCAGCCAAGAGGGTTTCAACACCGGGGAGCTGTTTTTT. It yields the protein CASSQEGFNTGELFF.

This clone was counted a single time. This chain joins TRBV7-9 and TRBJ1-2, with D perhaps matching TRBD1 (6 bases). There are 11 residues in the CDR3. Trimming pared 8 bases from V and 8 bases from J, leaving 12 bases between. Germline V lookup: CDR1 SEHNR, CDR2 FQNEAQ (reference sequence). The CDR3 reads CASGGREGYTF. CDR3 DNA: TGTGCCAGCGGGGGCAGGGAAGGCTACACCTTC.

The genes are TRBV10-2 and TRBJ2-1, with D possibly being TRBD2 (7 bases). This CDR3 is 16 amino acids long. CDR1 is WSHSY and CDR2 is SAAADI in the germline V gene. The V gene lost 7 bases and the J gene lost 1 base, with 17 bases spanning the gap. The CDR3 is CASIDGGPLSYNEQFF. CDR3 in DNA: TGCGCCAGCATTGACGGGGGGCCGCTATCCTACAATGAGCAGTTCTTC.

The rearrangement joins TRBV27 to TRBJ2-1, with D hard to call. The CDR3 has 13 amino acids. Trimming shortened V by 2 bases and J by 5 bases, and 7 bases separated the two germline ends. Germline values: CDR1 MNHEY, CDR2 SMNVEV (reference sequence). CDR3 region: CASSLIGNNEQFF. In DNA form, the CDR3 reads TGTGCCAGCAGTTTAATCGGCAACAATGAGCAGTTCTTC.